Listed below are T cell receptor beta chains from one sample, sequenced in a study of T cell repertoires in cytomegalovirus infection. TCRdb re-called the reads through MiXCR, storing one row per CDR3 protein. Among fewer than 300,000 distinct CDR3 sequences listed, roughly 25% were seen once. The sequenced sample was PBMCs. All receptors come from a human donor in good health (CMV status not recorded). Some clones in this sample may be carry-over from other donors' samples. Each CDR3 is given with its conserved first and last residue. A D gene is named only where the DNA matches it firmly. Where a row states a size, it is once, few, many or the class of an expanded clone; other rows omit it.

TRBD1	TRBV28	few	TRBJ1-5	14	TGTGCCAGCAGTTCGCAGGGGGCCGGTCAGCCCCAGCATTTT	CASSSQGAGQPQHF
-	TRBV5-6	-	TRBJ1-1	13	TGTGCCAGCAGCTTTATCACTAACACTGAAGCTTTCTTT	CASSFITNTEAFF
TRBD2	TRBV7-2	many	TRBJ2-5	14	TGTGCCAGCAGCTTAGCTAGCGGGATGGAGACCCAGTACTTC	CASSLASGMETQYF
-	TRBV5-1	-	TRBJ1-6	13	TGCGCCAGCATGGCGGAGCCTAATTCACCCCTCCACTTT	CASMAEPNSPLHF
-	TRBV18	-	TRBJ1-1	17	TGTGCCAGCTCACCACCTCGGAGGGGGGGTATGAACACTGAAGCTTTCTTT	CASSPPRRGGMNTEAFF
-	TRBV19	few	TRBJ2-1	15	TGTGCCAGTAGTACCGGGATGTGGGTGGGACATGAGCAGTTCTTC	CASSTGMWVGHEQFF
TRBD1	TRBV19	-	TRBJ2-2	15	TGTGCCAGTGACAGGCAGGGGGTCAACACCGGGGAGCTGTTTTTT	CASDRQGVNTGELFF
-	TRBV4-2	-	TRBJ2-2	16	TGTGCCAGCAGCCAAGGCGGGACGGGTAACACCGGGGAGCTGTTTTTT	CASSQGGTGNTGELFF
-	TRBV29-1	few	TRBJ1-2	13	TGCAGCGTTGAATTTCGGGGATCGGTTGGCTACACCTTC	CSVEFRGSVGYTF
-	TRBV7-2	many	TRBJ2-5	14	TGTGCCAGCAGCTTAGGTCTCCGGCAAGAGACCCAGTACTTC	CASSLGLRQETQYF
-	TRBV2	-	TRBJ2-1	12	TGTGCCAGCATTGGGGGCGCGGATGAGCAGTTCTTC	CASIGGADEQFF
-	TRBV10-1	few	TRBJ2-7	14	TGCGCCAGCAGCCATCGGACAGATTCCTACGAGCAGTACTTC	CASSHRTDSYEQYF
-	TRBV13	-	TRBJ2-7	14	TGTGCCAGCAGCATAAGAAGACAGGGAGGGGAGCAGTACTTC	CASSIRRQGGEQYF
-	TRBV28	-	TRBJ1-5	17	TGTGCCAGCAGCCCCTCAGGTGCAGGGCACGTCAATCAGCCCCAGCATTTT	CASSPSGAGHVNQPQHF
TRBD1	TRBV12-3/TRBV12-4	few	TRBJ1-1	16	TGTGCCAGCAGTCCGAACAGGGGACTGATGAACACTGAAGCTTTCTTT	CASSPNRGLMNTEAFF
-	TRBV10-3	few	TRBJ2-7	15	TGTGCCATCAAATATCGGAACTCCGATGCATACGAGCAGTACTTC	CAIKYRNSDAYEQYF
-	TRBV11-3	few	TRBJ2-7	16	TGTGCCAGCAGCCCTAAGGTCTCGGGACTCCCCTACGAGCAGTACTTC	CASSPKVSGLPYEQYF
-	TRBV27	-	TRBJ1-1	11	TGTGCCAGCAGGAGGAGTACTGAAGCTTTCTTT	CASRRSTEAFF
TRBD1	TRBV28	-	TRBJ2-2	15	TGTGCCAGCAGGGGGGGACAGGGTCGGATCGGTGAGCTGTTTTTT	CASRGGQGRIGELFF
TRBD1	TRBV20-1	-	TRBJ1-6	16	TGCAGTGCTTACGGACAGGGTTCTTATGGAAGTTCACCCCTCCACTTT	CSAYGQGSYGSSPLHF
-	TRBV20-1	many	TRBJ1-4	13	TGCAGTGCTAGAGATTATAGTACCGGAATACTGTTTTTT	CSARDYSTGILFF
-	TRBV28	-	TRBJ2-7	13	TGTGCCAGCAGTCCTCCTAGCTCGGGGGAGCAGTACTTC	CASSPPSSGEQYF
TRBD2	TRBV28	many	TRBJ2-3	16	TGTGCCAGCAACCCCCCGGGTAGCGGGAGTACAGATACGCAGTATTTT	CASNPPGSGSTDTQYF
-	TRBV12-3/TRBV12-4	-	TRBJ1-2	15	TGTGCCAGCAGCCCAAACCCCGGGACACAATATGGCTACACCTTC	CASSPNPGTQYGYTF
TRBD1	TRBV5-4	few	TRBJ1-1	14	TGTGCCAGCACCCAGGGGGGTCGGGACACTGAAGCTTTCTTT	CASTQGGRDTEAFF
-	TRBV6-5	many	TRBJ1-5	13	TGTGCCAGCAGTTACTCCGTTGATCAGCCCCAGCATTTT	CASSYSVDQPQHF
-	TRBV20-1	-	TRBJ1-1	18	TGCAGTGCTAGAGACCCCGGACACCCAACCGCGGGGGACACTGAAGCTTTCTTT	CSARDPGHPTAGDTEAFF
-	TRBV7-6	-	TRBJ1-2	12	TGTGCCAGCAGCTTAGAGGGGAGCGGCTACACCTTC	CASSLEGSGYTF
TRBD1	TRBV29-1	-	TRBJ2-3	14	TGCAGCGTGTATGACAGGGGTAGAACAGATACGCAGTATTTT	CSVYDRGRTDTQYF
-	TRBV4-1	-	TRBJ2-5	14	TGTGCCAGCAGCCCCGGCCGATCCCAAGAGACCCAGTACTTC	CASSPGRSQETQYF
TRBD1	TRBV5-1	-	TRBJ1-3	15	TGCGCCAGCAGCTTGGTAGGACAGGTGGGAAACACCATATATTTT	CASSLVGQVGNTIYF
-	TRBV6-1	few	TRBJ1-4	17	TGTGCCAGCAGTGAAGAAGGTTTGGAAGCCTTGAATGAAAAACTGTTTTTT	CASSEEGLEALNEKLFF
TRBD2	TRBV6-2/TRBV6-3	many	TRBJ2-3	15	TGTGCCAGCACCAGCCTAGCGGGCGGGAAAGATACGCAGTATTTT	CASTSLAGGKDTQYF
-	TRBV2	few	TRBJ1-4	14	TGTGCCAGCAGAGACAATCCAGGGAGGACGGGACTGTTTTTT	CASRDNPGRTGLFF
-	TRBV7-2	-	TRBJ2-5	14	TGTGCCAGCAGCTCATCGATTGCGGAGGAGACCCAGTACTTC	CASSSSIAEETQYF
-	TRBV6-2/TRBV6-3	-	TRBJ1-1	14	TGTGCCAGCAGACTCCAGCGGGGACGGACTGAAGCTTTCTTT	CASRLQRGRTEAFF
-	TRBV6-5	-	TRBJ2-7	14	TGTGCCAGCAGTTACTCTACACGGACCTACGAGCAGTACTTC	CASSYSTRTYEQYF
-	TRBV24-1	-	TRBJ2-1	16	TGTGCCACCAGTGATTTTCCTAGAGCCTCCTACAATGAGCAGTTCTTC	CATSDFPRASYNEQFF
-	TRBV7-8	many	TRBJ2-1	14	TGTGCCAGCAGCTTAAGGGGGGTACAGGATGAGCAGTTCTTC	CASSLRGVQDEQFF
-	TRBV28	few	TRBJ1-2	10	TGTGCCAGCAGTTTCTTCGGCTACACCTTC	CASSFFGYTF
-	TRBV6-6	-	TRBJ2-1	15	TGTGCCAGCAGTTACGGGCAGGGTTGGGGCGATGAGCAGTTCTTC	CASSYGQGWGDEQFF
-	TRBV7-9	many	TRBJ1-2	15	TGTGCCAGCAGCTTAATGGCAGACCGAAACTATGGCTACACCTTC	CASSLMADRNYGYTF
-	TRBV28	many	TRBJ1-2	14	TGTGCCAGCAGTTTAGGGGGGCCGAACTATGGCTACACCTTC	CASSLGGPNYGYTF
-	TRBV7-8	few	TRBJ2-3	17	TGTGCCAGCAGCTTAGTCCACGGCGGAGCTAGCACAGATACGCAGTATTTT	CASSLVHGGASTDTQYF
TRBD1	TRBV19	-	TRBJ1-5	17	TGTGCCAGTAGTACCCTTAGCCCGGACAGGGAAGATCAGCCCCAGCATTTT	CASSTLSPDREDQPQHF
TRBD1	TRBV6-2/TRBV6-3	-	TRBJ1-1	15	TGTGCCAGCAGTACAACGGGACAGCCGAACACTGAAGCTTTCTTT	CASSTTGQPNTEAFF
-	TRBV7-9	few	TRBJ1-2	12	TGTGCCAGCAGCTTAGGAGAGGGTGGCTACACCTTC	CASSLGEGGYTF
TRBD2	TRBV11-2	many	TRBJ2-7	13	TGTGCCAGCAGCTTAGCGGGAGGAGTGGGACAGTACTTC	CASSLAGGVGQYF
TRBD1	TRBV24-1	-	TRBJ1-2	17	TGTGCCACCAGTGACCAAACCGGGACAGGGAAATACTATGGCTACACCTTC	CATSDQTGTGKYYGYTF
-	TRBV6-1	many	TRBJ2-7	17	TGTGCCAGCAGTGAAGGGTGGGGGGCAACCACCTCCTACGAGCAGTACTTC	CASSEGWGATTSYEQYF
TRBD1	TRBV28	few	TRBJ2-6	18	TGTGCCAGCAGGTTTGGGGGACAGGGTGCGGCTGGGGCCAACGTCCTGACTTTC	CASRFGGQGAAGANVLTF
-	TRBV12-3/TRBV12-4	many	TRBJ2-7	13	TGTGCCAGCAGTTCCGGACGGGGCCACGAGCAGTACTTC	CASSSGRGHEQYF
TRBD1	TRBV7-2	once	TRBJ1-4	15	TGTGCCAGCAGCGGCACAGGGGTAGGAGGTGAAAAACTGTTTTTT	CASSGTGVGGEKLFF
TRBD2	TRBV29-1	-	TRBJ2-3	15	TGCAGCGTGACCCGGACTAGCAGTAGCACAGATACGCAGTATTTT	CSVTRTSSSTDTQYF
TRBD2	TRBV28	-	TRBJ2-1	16	TGTGCCAGCAGTTCATTAACTAGCGGGGGGGCGGATGAGCAGTTCTTC	CASSSLTSGGADEQFF
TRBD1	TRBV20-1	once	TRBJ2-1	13	TGCAGTGCTAGAGATACGACAGGGCCTGAGCAGTTCTTC	CSARDTTGPEQFF
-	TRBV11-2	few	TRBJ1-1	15	TGTGCCAGCAGCTTAGATCGGGCCATGAACACTGAAGCTTTCTTT	CASSLDRAMNTEAFF
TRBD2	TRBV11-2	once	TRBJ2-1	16	TGTGCCAGCAGCGTTGGTGGCGGGAGGCAAGACAATGAGCAGTTCTTC	CASSVGGGRQDNEQFF
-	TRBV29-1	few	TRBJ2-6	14	TGCAGCGTTGAAGGGGGGGCTGGGGCCAACGTCCTGACTTTC	CSVEGGAGANVLTF